Listed below are T cell receptor beta chains from one sample, sequenced in a study of T cell repertoires in cytomegalovirus infection. MiXCR was run by TCRdb on the reads, yielding one entry per CDR3 protein. The sample has almost 500,000 distinct CDR3 sequences, about 11% seen once. The specimen was PBMCs. The receptors come from a human donor in good health (CMV status not recorded). Some clones in this sample may be carry-over from other donors' samples. Both conserved end residues are part of each CDR3. Expanded clones get a size class; other rows say once, few or many, or leave the size out.

clone_size	v_call	j_call	cdr3_aa
many	TRBV5-6	TRBJ1-1	CASSYYGQVNTEAFF
few	TRBV10-3	TRBJ2-3	CAIRFQTGTGTDTQYF
many	TRBV7-9	TRBJ2-5	CASSPWRERETQYF
-	TRBV12-3/TRBV12-4	TRBJ1-4	CASSPITTENNEKLFF
few	TRBV29-1	TRBJ2-1	CSVVGLNEQFF
few	TRBV5-1	TRBJ2-2	CASSLQTNAGELFF
-	TRBV7-9	TRBJ1-5	CASSSSRLGTQPQHF
many	TRBV6-1	TRBJ1-2	CASEELEGFTNYGYTF
few	TRBV4-2	TRBJ2-3	CASSQEDFTDTQYF
few	TRBV20-1	TRBJ2-7	CSARDRASGGAGGEQYF
many	TRBV7-3	TRBJ2-1	CASSLSPANEQFF
many	TRBV7-2	TRBJ2-5	CASSLGSGTSQETQYF
many	TRBV5-6	TRBJ1-5	CASSSGNQPQHF
many	TRBV7-2	TRBJ1-5	CASSKRSGDQPQHF
-	TRBV28	TRBJ1-6	CASNFGPGNSPLHF
many	TRBV6-6	TRBJ2-7	CASSYPPRQAYEQYF
-	TRBV20-1	TRBJ2-2	CSAPGRALTGELFF
once	TRBV7-6	TRBJ1-5	CASSLDRGEGPQHF
few	TRBV20-1	TRBJ2-4	CSARDPGESWTNIQYF
many	TRBV5-5	TRBJ1-1	CASSLNSLMNTEAFF
many	TRBV6-5	TRBJ2-2	CASSYFRTGELFF
many	TRBV7-8	TRBJ1-4	CASSPGRTNEKLFF
few	TRBV20-1	TRBJ2-7	CSARLGVYEQYF
-	TRBV20-1	TRBJ2-3	CSARVPSGNTDTQYF
few	TRBV4-1	TRBJ1-1	CASSFSGGSMNTEAFF
many	TRBV12-3/TRBV12-4	TRBJ2-3	CASSLARRLTDTQYF
many	TRBV7-2	TRBJ2-3	CASSLRASGITDTQYF
many	TRBV12-3/TRBV12-4	TRBJ1-1	CASSLPTGTGGGEAFF
many	TRBV6-5	TRBJ1-1	CASSYTRTGNTEAFF
many	TRBV20-1	TRBJ2-1	CSAPGSGRAYNEQFF
many	TRBV10-3	TRBJ2-1	CAIKPGQANNEQFF
many	TRBV5-1	TRBJ1-1	CASSRAGYTEAFF
many	TRBV12-3/TRBV12-4	TRBJ1-2	CASSHRTQGNYGYTF
many	TRBV7-9	TRBJ1-1	CASSAAGTLSTEAFF
many	TRBV2	TRBJ1-1	CASSPGQGPNTEAFF
-	TRBV19	TRBJ2-7	CASSNPGTVPYEQYF
many	TRBV11-2	TRBJ2-3	CASSLDRDRTDTQYF
many	TRBV7-9	TRBJ1-1	CASSLHKRNNTEAFF
few	TRBV20-1	TRBJ2-5	CSAREGSKTQYF
-	TRBV13	TRBJ2-2	CASSWPFANTGELFF
many	TRBV12-3/TRBV12-4	TRBJ2-7	CASRWGLREQYF
many	TRBV7-2	TRBJ2-1	CASTPTRNEQFF
many	TRBV7-9	TRBJ2-5	CASSGLAGVQETQYF
few	TRBV6-1	TRBJ2-7	CASSRGTGDYEQYF
many	TRBV5-1	TRBJ1-2	CASSLGTLRTNYGYTF
few	TRBV18	TRBJ1-3	CASSPVDISDSGNTIYF
-	TRBV7-9	TRBJ2-7	CASSLLGSEQYF
many	TRBV7-9	TRBJ1-2	CASSLQQGSYGYTF
-	TRBV30	TRBJ2-5	CAWTAPGPKPTQETQYF
once	TRBV20-1	TRBJ1-4	CSAPSVDRGSEKLFF
many	TRBV24-1	TRBJ2-1	CATSDPGLAGVNEQFF
many	TRBV28	TRBJ1-5	CASSLLDRGLPSNQPQHF
few	TRBV10-3	TRBJ2-5	CAISETTEVQETQYF
many	TRBV7-2	TRBJ2-3	CASSLEVSSRGDTQYF